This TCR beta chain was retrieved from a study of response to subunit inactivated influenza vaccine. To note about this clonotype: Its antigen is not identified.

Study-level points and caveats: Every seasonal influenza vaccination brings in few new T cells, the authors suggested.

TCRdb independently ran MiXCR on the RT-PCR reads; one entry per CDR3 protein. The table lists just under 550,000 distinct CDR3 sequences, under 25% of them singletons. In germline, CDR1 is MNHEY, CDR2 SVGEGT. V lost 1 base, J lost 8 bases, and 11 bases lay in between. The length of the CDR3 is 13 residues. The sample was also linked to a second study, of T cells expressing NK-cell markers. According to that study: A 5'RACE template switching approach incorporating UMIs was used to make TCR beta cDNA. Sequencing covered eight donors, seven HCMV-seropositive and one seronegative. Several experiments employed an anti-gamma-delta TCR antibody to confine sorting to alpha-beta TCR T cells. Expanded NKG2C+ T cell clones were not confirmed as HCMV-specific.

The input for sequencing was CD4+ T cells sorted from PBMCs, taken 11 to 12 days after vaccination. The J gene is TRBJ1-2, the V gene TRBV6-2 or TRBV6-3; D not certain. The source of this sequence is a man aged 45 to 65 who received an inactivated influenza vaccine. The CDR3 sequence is CASSYLAKGGYTF. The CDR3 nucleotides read TGTGCCAGCAGTTACTTGGCCAAGGGAGGCTACACCTTC.